The 21 T cell receptor beta chains presented below share a single source sample, sequenced in a study of blood T cells in healthy people across ages. The authors ran a second PCR of about 6 to 12 cycles using a sample-barcoded 5' primer and a J-beta primer mix. Via MiXCR, TCRdb re-called the 5' RACE reads, giving one row per CDR3 protein. The sample includes over 1,500,000 distinct CDR3 sequences, about 49% of them seen just once. The sequenced sample was blood. The receptors come from a woman between 40 and 55 years old in good health.

The V gene is TRBV9, the J gene TRBJ2-7; weak D call: TRBD2 (5 bases). TRBJ2-5 matches the DNA end more closely, so the J call is doubtful. This CDR3 has 14 amino acids. Germline loops: CDR1 SGDLS, CDR2 YYNGEE. CDR3 sequence (DNA): TGTGCCAGCAGCGTAGCGGGGTCAGAAGAGACCCAGTACTTC. Translation gives CASSVAGSEETQYF.

J is TRBJ2-3 and V is TRBV27; tentative D call: TRBD1 (6 bases). Trimming took 7 bases from V and 1 from J, leaving 15 bases between them. The length of the CDR3 is 15 residues. The germline V gene has CDR1 MNHEY and CDR2 SMNVEV (reference sequence). This CDR3 is CASKKRPGGTDTQYF. In DNA, the CDR3 is TGTGCCAGCAAAAAAAGACCAGGGGGCACAGATACGCAGTATTTT.

V and J are TRBV19 and TRBJ2-1; 11 positions match TRBD2. The V gene end was trimmed by 8 bases and the J gene end by 8 bases; junction bases not matched to a gene: 17. The CDR3 has 17 amino acids. The germline V gene encodes CDR1 LNHDA and CDR2 SQIVND (reference sequence). The CDR3 bases are TGTGCCAGTCGTCCACGGGGAGTTAGCGGGGGGGCGGATGAGCAGTTCTTC. As protein: CASRPRGVSGGADEQFF.

This clonotype was found once. The junction and the germline gene differ at one end; a read error may be behind it. The CDR3 loop reads CASSSTLLNAGELFF. The CDR3 DNA sequence: TGTGCCAGCAGCTCGACTCTACTGAACGCCGGGGAGCTGTTTTTT. The chain links TRBV7-9 to TRBJ2-2; D remains unclear. Germline loops: CDR1 SEHNR, CDR2 FQNEAQ (reference sequence). The CDR3 extends over 15 amino acids. The whole variable domain, filled in from reference TRBV7-9 and TRBJ2-2, reads DTGVSQNPRHKITKRGQNVTFRCDPISEHNRLYWYRQTLGQGPEFLTYFQNEAQLEKSRLLSDRFSAERPKGSFSTLEIQRTEQGDSAMYLCASSSTLLNAGELFFGEGSRLTVL.

This clonotype showed up just a few times. The V and J genes are TRBV5-1 and TRBJ2-1; D is unclear. The CDR3 contains 13 residues. With 0 bases removed from V and 6 bases from J, the gap between germline ends came to 7 bases. Looked up from germline, CDR1 is SGHRS and CDR2 is YFSETQ. CDR3 sequence (DNA): TGCGCCAGCAGCTTGGACCTCATCAATGAGCAGTTCTTC. As protein: CASSLDLINEQFF.

The V call is TRBV6-5, the J call TRBJ2-5, with D possibly being TRBD1 (5 bases). The CDR3 contains 11 residues. Germline V gives CDR1 MNHEY, CDR2 SVGAGI. Trimming removed 6 bases from V and 9 bases from J, with 11 bases in between. This CDR3 is CASRGVGAQYF. DNA for the CDR3: TGTGCCAGCAGGGGTGTAGGGGCCCAGTACTTC.

As to this clonotype: A read error is possible here, since a much larger clone lies one base away. This chain links TRBV9 with TRBJ2-7; no firm D call. The J call is uncertain, as TRBJ2-5 better fits the DNA end. This CDR3 region has 13 residues. CDR1 and CDR2 from the germline V gene are SGDLS and YYNGEE. CDR3 in DNA: TGTGCCGGCAGCCCATCGAGCCAAGAGACCCAGTACTTC. Its translation is CAGSPSSQETQYF.

The gene calls are TRBV7-2 and TRBJ2-5; 8 nucleotides agree with TRBD1. V gave up 5 bases and J gave up 2 bases; unmatched junction bases: 13. Germline-derived CDR1 and CDR2 are SGHTA and FQGNSA. The length of the CDR3 is 17 residues. The CDR3 sequence is CASSPQGDRGYQETQYF. The CDR3 nucleotides read TGTGCCAGCAGCCCACAGGGGGATAGGGGGTATCAAGAGACCCAGTACTTC.

This chain links TRBV12-3 or TRBV12-4 with TRBJ2-5; a weak D match, TRBD2 (6 bases). V was pared by 8 bases and J by 4 bases, with 26 bases between. This CDR3 contains 17 residues. The CDR3, as DNA: TGTGCCAGCTCCTCCCCTACTAGCATTCAGATAGGAGAGACCCAGTACTTC. This translates into CASSSPTSIQIGETQYF.

This clonotype has only a few counts. J is TRBJ2-5 and V is TRBV11-2; no firm D call. Germline V gene data show CDR1 as SGHAT and CDR2 as FQNNGV. The CDR3 sequence is 15 residues long. Between the trimmed V and J ends, which lost 5 bases and 2 bases, there was a span of 15 bases. CDR3 protein: CASSPRLTMQETQYF. CDR3 coding DNA: TGTGCCAGCAGCCCCCGACTGACAATGCAAGAGACCCAGTACTTC.

There are a few counts of this clonotype. The chain has TRBV5-1 and TRBJ2-3; D is perhaps TRBD1 or TRBD2 (6 bases each). CDR1 and CDR2 from the germline V gene are SGHRS and YFSETQ. This CDR3 contains 16 residues. Deletions cut 3 bases from V and 2 bases from J, with 16 bases between. In DNA form, the CDR3 reads TGCGCCAGCAGCTCCGCCGGGGGCGCCATCACAGATACGCAGTATTTT. As protein: CASSSAGGAITDTQYF.

In this sample, this clonotype turned up a few times. V gene TRBV20-1 combines with J gene TRBJ2-3, with TRBD2 matching 11 bases. The V segment lost 5 bases and the J segment 6 bases; nucleotides outside the gene matches: 4. The CDR3 consists of 13 residues. CDR1 and CDR2 from the germline V gene are DFQATT and SNEGSKA (reference sequence). The CDR3 loop reads CSAYSGGADTQYF. The CDR3 DNA is TGCAGTGCTTATAGCGGGGGGGCGGATACGCAGTATTTT.

The chain recombines TRBV6-2 or TRBV6-3 with TRBJ2-1, with 7 bases aligning to TRBD2. V was pared by 6 bases and J by 7 bases, with 12 bases of the junction left unmatched. Germline CDR1 is MNHEY and CDR2 is SVGEGT. The CDR3 runs to 15 residues. The CDR3 nucleotides are TGTGCCAGCAGAGGTGGACTAGTTCTACCGAATGAGCAGTTCTTC. Amino acids: CASRGGLVLPNEQFF.

This clonotype was seen once. V and J are TRBV4-3 and TRBJ1-4, with 11 positions matching TRBD1. CDR1 and CDR2 (germline): LGHNA, YSLEER. Unmatched junction bases numbered 6, after V lost 2 bases and J lost 1 base. The CDR3 runs 18 residues. This CDR3 reads CASSQIPGQGVTNEKLFF. The CDR3 DNA reads TGCGCCAGCAGCCAAATTCCGGGACAGGGGGTAACTAATGAAAAACTGTTTTTT.

The chain is built from TRBV6-6 and TRBJ2-5; D not resolved. Looked up from germline, CDR1 is MNHNY and CDR2 is SVGAGI (reference sequence). V was pared by 4 bases and J by 11 bases, with 17 bases between. CDR3 length equals 13 residues. CDR3 sequence reads: CASSSRGIDEQYF. CDR3 DNA: TGTGCCAGCAGTTCTCGTGGGATTGATGAGCAGTACTTC.

The V call is TRBV14, the J call TRBJ1-6, with D uncertain. The V gene's germline CDR1 is SGHDN and CDR2 FVKESK. This CDR3 contains 14 residues. V was cut by 2 bases and J by 11 bases, with 13 bases left in between. The CDR3 sequence: CASSQRPPVTPLHF. The DNA for the CDR3 is TGTGCCAGCAGCCAAAGACCTCCCGTGACACCCCTCCACTTT.

This sequence joins TRBV28 and TRBJ2-7, with unresolved D. The CDR3 spans 16 residues. V lost 7 bases and J 1 base, leaving 20 bases between the germline ends. Germline assignment: CDR1 MDHEN and CDR2 SYDVKM. CDR3 in DNA: TGTGCCAGCAACCTCCGGGTAGGGATTAATTCCTACGAGCAGTACTTC. This encodes CASNLRVGINSYEQYF.

The chain joins TRBV5-1 to TRBJ2-5; 7 nucleotides line up with TRBD1. The better agreement between TRBJ2-1 and the DNA end casts doubt on the J call. CDR1 is SGHRS, CDR2 YFSETQ, per germline. The CDR3 consists of 16 residues. The CDR3 reads CASSWAPGQSQETQFF. In nucleotides, the CDR3 is TGCGCCAGCAGCTGGGCTCCGGGACAGTCTCAAGAGACCCAGTTCTTC.

The chain carries TRBV6-1 and TRBJ2-1, with TRBD2 matching over 7 bases. Trimming at V came to 6 bases and at J to 5 bases, leaving 7 bases not matched to a gene. This CDR3 region has 14 residues. Germline V CDR1 and CDR2: MNHNS, SASEGT. The CDR3 reads CASSGRGVDNEQFF. The CDR3 nucleotides are TGTGCCAGCAGCGGACGGGGGGTGGACAATGAGCAGTTCTTC.

The chain carries TRBV7-9 and TRBJ1-5; TRBD1 matches 11 bases. The CDR3 totals 16 residues. Trimming removed 5 bases from V and 0 bases from J; junction bases left unmatched: 3. Germline lookup yields CDR1 SEHNR and CDR2 FQNEAQ (reference sequence). The CDR3 reads CASSAGQGDSNQPQHF. For the CDR3, the DNA is TGTGCCAGCAGCGCGGGACAGGGGGATAGCAATCAGCCCCAGCATTTT.

The V call is TRBV20-1, the J call TRBJ1-6; TRBD1 aligns across 7 bases. There are 14 residues in the CDR3. The V and J ends lost 4 bases and 6 bases, in that order; junction bases with no gene match: 6. Germline V CDR1 and CDR2: DFQATT, SNEGSKA (reference sequence). The CDR3 DNA reads as TGCAGTGCTACCTACAGGGGAAGTAATTCACCCCTCCACTTT. Translating gives CSATYRGSNSPLHF.